The 28 T cell receptor beta chains below were found in one sample sequenced in a study of control samples from healthy donors and cancer patients (dated by TCRdb to the early 2020s). Library preparation was by the immunoSEQ multiplex PCR assay. TCRdb re-hosts the immuneACCESS table, in-frame sequences only. Its copies lack some clones; in the studies checked, an unresolved V gene accounts for under half of them, and the cause for the rest is not known. The sample table shows 110,000 to 150,000 clones, and roughly 94% are seen once. The ten largest clonotypes hold 13% to 15% of the sample. The sample was PBMCs. Source of these receptors: a man in his fifties or sixties with colorectal cancer.

The chain links TRBV10-2 to TRBJ1-1; TRBD1 matches at 10 bases. This CDR3 has 14 residues. Losses at the gene ends were 9 bases for V and 1 base for J; bases not matched to a gene: 5. Germline V gives CDR1 WSHSY, CDR2 SAAADI. As DNA, the CDR3 is TGCGCCAGTGGACAGGGGGTACGGAACACTGAAGCTTTCTTT. Encoded protein: CASGQGVRNTEAFF.

The CDR3 reads CASSPRLAQTNNEQFF. The CDR3 DNA reads as TGTGCCAGCAGCCCTCGACTAGCGCAGACGAACAATGAGCAGTTCTTC. V usage is TRBV9 and J usage is TRBJ2-1; TRBD2 matches 8 bases. The trim removed 4 bases at V and 5 bases at J, leaving 11 bases unmatched. The CDR3 runs 16 residues. Looked up from germline, CDR1 is SGDLS and CDR2 is YYNGEE.

The gene calls are TRBV6-1 and TRBJ1-5; D is ambiguous. Trimming left V 2 bases short and J 0 bases short, with 14 bases between. The V gene's germline CDR1 is MNHNS and CDR2 SASEGT. CDR3 length equals 17 residues. This chain's CDR3 is CASSEFANPYSNQPQHF. The CDR3 DNA follows: TGTGCCAGCAGTGAATTTGCAAACCCATATAGCAATCAGCCCCAGCATTTT.

The V call is TRBV11-2, the J call TRBJ2-3; D is unclear. Germline values: CDR1 SGHAT, CDR2 FQNNGV. The CDR3 is 13 residues long. V gave up 5 bases and J gave up 5 bases, with 11 bases separating them. The CDR3 is CASSPPYGDTQYF. The CDR3 nucleotides are TGTGCCAGCAGCCCGCCGTACGGAGATACGCAGTATTTT.

CDR3: CASSRSGAGGSLAFF. CDR3 DNA: TGTGCCAGCAGTAGATCCGGCGCAGGGGGAAGTCTGGCTTTCTTT. The chain recombines TRBV28 with TRBJ1-1; 7 nucleotides align to TRBD1. The CDR3 runs to 15 residues. With V trimmed by 5 bases and J by 11 bases, 17 bases remained unmatched. CDR1 is MDHEN and CDR2 is SYDVKM in the germline V gene.

The chain is built from TRBV19 and TRBJ2-3; 8 nucleotides align to TRBD2. Germline CDR1 LNHDA, CDR2 SQIVND (reference sequence). The CDR3 extends over 16 amino acids. Losses at the gene ends were 6 bases for V and 6 bases for J; bases not matched to a gene: 14. CDR3: CASSPRRGAKADTQYF. The CDR3, as DNA: TGTGCCAGTAGCCCCAGGCGGGGGGCGAAGGCCGATACGCAGTATTTT. The full variable domain, with the rest looked up from reference TRBV19 and TRBJ2-3, is DGGITQSPKYLFRKEGQNVTLSCEQNLNHDAMYWYRQDPGQGLRLIYYSQIVNDFQKGDIAEGYSVSREKKESFPLTVTSAQKNPTAFYLCASSPRRGAKADTQYFGPGTRLTVL.

J is TRBJ2-5 and V is TRBV11-2; unclear D gene. The length of the CDR3 is 13 residues. Trimming left V 1 base short and J 5 bases short, with 8 bases between. The germline CDR1 and CDR2 sequences are SGHAT and FQNNGV. The CDR3 DNA follows: TGTGCCAGCAGCTTAGCCCGGCCTGAGACCCAGTACTTC. Translating gives CASSLARPETQYF.

This chain uses TRBV4-1 with TRBJ2-5; D unresolved. V was clipped by 1 base and J by 0 bases, with 12 bases between them. This CDR3 comprises 16 residues. Germline CDR1 is MGHRA and CDR2 is YSYEKL. The chain's CDR3 is CASSQGPTPDQETQYF. The CDR3 DNA is TGCGCCAGCAGCCAAGGACCTACACCTGACCAAGAGACCCAGTACTTC.

Only a few counts were recorded for this clone. This chain connects TRBV6-6 to TRBJ1-6; possibly TRBD1 for D (6 bases). V shed 7 bases and J shed 3 bases, with 16 bases lying between them. In germline, CDR1 is MNHNY, CDR2 SVGAGI (reference sequence). The CDR3 spans 16 residues. The CDR3 DNA follows: TGTGCCAGCACCTACAGGGCGACAAGCTATAATTCACCCCTCCACTTT. This codes for CASTYRATSYNSPLHF.

The chain employs TRBV6-5 and TRBJ1-1; possible D gene TRBD1, 6 bases. Trimming took 2 bases from V and 0 from J, leaving 10 bases between them. CDR1 and CDR2 (germline): MNHEY, SVGAGI. This CDR3 is 15 amino acids long. The CDR3 bases are TGTGCCAGCAGTTACGAGGACAGCATGAACACTGAAGCTTTCTTT. Its protein product is CASSYEDSMNTEAFF.

J is TRBJ1-1 and V is TRBV19, with D perhaps matching TRBD1 (6 bases). This CDR3 is built from 14 residues. CDR1 and CDR2 from the germline V gene are LNHDA and SQIVND (reference sequence). V lost 7 bases, J lost 1 base, and 13 bases lay in between. Here the CDR3 reads CASIKGTPNTEAFF. The CDR3 nucleotides read TGTGCCAGTATCAAAGGGACACCGAACACTGAAGCTTTCTTT.

This clone came up once. The chain couples TRBV30 to TRBJ1-1, with 9 nucleotides matching TRBD1. The length of the CDR3 is 13 residues. V was clipped by 4 bases and J by 5 bases; unmatched bases: 5. Germline V lookup: CDR1 GTSNPN, CDR2 SVGIG (reference sequence). The CDR3 spells CAWKRQGGTEAFF. The DNA for the CDR3 is TGTGCCTGGAAAAGACAGGGGGGGACTGAAGCTTTCTTT.

The chain couples TRBV4-1 to TRBJ1-2, with TRBD1 as a possible D gene (5 bases). Germline V lookup: CDR1 MGHRA, CDR2 YSYEKL. This CDR3 has 16 residues. The V end lost 2 bases, the J end lost 0 bases, and 13 bases lay between the germline ends. In DNA, the CDR3 is TGCGCCAGCAGCCAAATATGGGACGGTGCTAACTATGGCTACACCTTC. Protein: CASSQIWDGANYGYTF.

CDR3 nucleotide sequence: TGTGCCACCAGTGCGGACGGTCAGCCCCAGCATTTT. Encoded protein: CATSADGQPQHF. The rearrangement joins TRBV24-1 to TRBJ1-5, with D hard to call. The V and J ends lost 5 bases and 6 bases respectively, with 7 bases between them. The CDR3 runs to 12 residues. Germline V CDR1 and CDR2: KGHDR, SFDVKD.

The gene calls are TRBV4-2 and TRBJ1-2, with 9 bases fitting TRBD1. Germline CDR1 LGHNA, CDR2 YNFKEQ. Trimming took 6 bases from V and 6 from J; bases not matched to a gene: 5. The CDR3 runs 13 residues. CDR3 amino acids: CASSPTGGDGYTF. CDR3 DNA: TGTGCCAGCAGTCCGACAGGGGGGGATGGCTACACCTTC.

The J gene is TRBJ2-2, the V gene TRBV19, with unresolved D. Between the trimmed V and J ends, which lost 0 bases and 3 bases, there was a span of 5 bases. The germline CDR1 and CDR2 sequences are LNHDA and SQIVND (reference sequence). The CDR3 contains 14 residues. In nucleotides, the CDR3 is TGTGCCAGTAGTATAGACCCTTACACCGGGGAGCTGTTTTTT. Translated: CASSIDPYTGELFF.

The J gene is TRBJ1-1, the V gene TRBV5-4; D uncertain. The CDR3 spans 13 residues. Germline V CDR1 and CDR2: SGHNT, YYREEE (reference sequence). With 0 bases removed from V and 2 bases from J, the gap between germline ends came to 5 bases. CDR3: CASSLEQNTEAFF. CDR3 nucleotide sequence: TGTGCCAGCAGCTTGGAACAAAACACTGAAGCTTTCTTT. Drawing the rest from reference TRBV5-4 and TRBJ1-1, the complete variable domain is ETGVTQSPTHLIKTRGQQVTLRCSSQSGHNTVSWYQQALGQGPQFIFQYYREEENGRGNFPPRFSGLQFPNYSSELNVNALELDDSALYLCASSLEQNTEAFFGQGTRLTVV.

The rearrangement links TRBV5-1 to TRBJ1-5, with D tentatively TRBD1 (5 bases). The CDR3 sequence is 15 residues long. Trimming took 2 bases from V and 6 from J, leaving 15 bases between them. In germline, CDR1 is SGHRS, CDR2 YFSETQ. CDR3 nucleotide sequence: TGCGCCAGCAGCTTTGCATCAGGGTTAGGTCAGCCCCAGCATTTT. This codes for CASSFASGLGQPQHF.

V gene TRBV13 combines with J gene TRBJ1-1; possible D gene TRBD1, 5 bases. Germline values: CDR1 PRHDT, CDR2 FYEKMQ (reference sequence). The CDR3 spans 15 residues. Trimming left V 5 bases short and J 2 bases short, with 15 bases between. The CDR3 reads CASSPREGINTEAFF. CDR3 bases: TGTGCCAGCAGCCCCCGAGAGGGGATTAACACTGAAGCTTTCTTT.

The chain links TRBV27 to TRBJ1-1, with 7 bases identical to TRBD1. The CDR3 spans 17 residues. CDR1 and CDR2 from the germline V gene are MNHEY and SMNVEV (reference sequence). Trimming at V came to 8 bases and at J to 0 bases, leaving 15 bases not matched to a gene. CDR3 residues: CASGALGQSPLNTEAFF. In nucleotides, the CDR3 is TGTGCCAGCGGGGCCCTGGGACAGAGCCCTTTGAACACTGAAGCTTTCTTT.

The chain joins TRBV7-9 to TRBJ2-7, with D perhaps assigned TRBD1 or TRBD2 (5 bases each). Germline-derived CDR1 and CDR2 are SEHNR and FQNEAQ (reference sequence). Trimming took 5 bases from V and 6 from J, leaving 17 bases between them. The CDR3 has 14 residues. CDR3 in amino acids: CASSASGIEGEQYF. For the CDR3, the DNA is TGTGCCAGCAGCGCCTCAGGGATAGAGGGCGAGCAGTACTTC.

This clone was found once. This chain joins TRBV7-2 and TRBJ1-4; a possible D gene is TRBD1 (5 bases). This CDR3 is built from 15 residues. Germline loops: CDR1 SGHTA, CDR2 FQGNSA. The V end lost 1 base, the J end lost 7 bases, and 13 bases lay between the germline ends. The CDR3 sequence is CASSLELGRVEKLFF. Written as DNA, the CDR3 is TGTGCCAGCAGCTTAGAGTTGGGCAGGGTTGAAAAACTGTTTTTT.

This chain uses TRBV6-4 with TRBJ1-5; D gene unclear. The CDR3 has 13 residues. The V gene's germline CDR1 is MRHNA and CDR2 SNTAGT. Between the trimmed V and J ends, which lost 4 bases and 0 bases, there was a span of 4 bases. CDR3 sequence (DNA): TGTGCCAGCAGTGCAAGTAGCAATCAGCCCCAGCATTTT. Translated: CASSASSNQPQHF.

The V gene is TRBV28, the J gene TRBJ2-3, with 7 bases lining up with TRBD2. This CDR3 spans 13 amino acids. Looked up from germline, CDR1 is MDHEN and CDR2 is SYDVKM. Unmatched junction bases numbered 0, after V lost 5 bases and J lost 1 base. DNA for the CDR3: TGTGCCAGCAGTGCGGGGGGCACAGATACGCAGTATTTT. Protein product: CASSAGGTDTQYF.

This sequence joins TRBV25-1 and TRBJ2-2, with TRBD2 matching 12 bases. The V and J ends lost 6 bases and 2 bases, in that order; junction bases with no gene match: 1. The CDR3 is made up of 15 amino acids. The V gene's germline CDR1 is MGHDK and CDR2 SYGVNS. The CDR3 coding sequence is TGTGCCAGCAGGACTAGCGGGGGAAACACCGGGGAGCTGTTTTTT. The encoded protein is CASRTSGGNTGELFF.

This chain links TRBV19 with TRBJ1-5; TRBD1 aligns across 8 bases. This CDR3 contains 16 residues. Germline CDR1 reads LNHDA; CDR2 reads SQIVND (reference sequence). Trimming took 5 bases from V and 1 from J; bases not matched to a gene: 7. The CDR3 spells CASSFTTGVSNQPQHF. In nucleotides, the CDR3 is TGTGCCAGTAGTTTTACGACAGGGGTAAGCAATCAGCCCCAGCATTTT.

This rearrangement joins TRBV6-5 to TRBJ2-7; D may be TRBD1 (6 bases). Germline CDR1 and CDR2: MNHEY and SVGAGI. This CDR3 contains 15 residues. V lost 6 bases and J 2 bases, leaving 17 bases between the germline ends. The chain's CDR3 is CASSRQVTAPYEQYF. The CDR3 DNA reads as TGTGCCAGCAGCCGACAGGTGACCGCCCCCTACGAGCAGTACTTC.

The CDR3 DNA sequence: TGCGCCAGCAGTCTACGGGAGGTCGGGCAGCCCCAGCATTTT. The encoded protein is CASSLREVGQPQHF. The chain recombines TRBV23-1 with TRBJ1-5, with D unclear. TRBV23-1 is treated as an ORF (open reading frame) with a function not yet certain. The CDR3 is 14 amino acids. The V end was cut by 4 bases, the J end by 7 bases, with 14 bases between.